These 13 T cell receptor beta chains were all obtained from the same sample, sequenced in a study of early T cells in non-severe SARS-CoV-2 infection. TCRdb reprocessed the 5' RACE reads with MiXCR, giving one entry per CDR3 protein. The repertoire has 25,000 to 30,000 distinct CDR3 sequences, over 5% of them found once; the top ten carry roughly 2.5%. Material: whole blood. The receptors were sampled from an adult who was a healthcare worker with PCR-confirmed SARS-CoV-2 infection or an uninfected control (not recorded which).

This clonotype was detected a few times. V and J are TRBV19 and TRBJ2-3, with 8 bases aligning to TRBD1. With V trimmed by 4 bases and J by 4 bases, 4 bases remained unmatched. The CDR3 spans 14 residues. Germline CDR1 and CDR2: LNHDA and SQIVND (reference sequence). The CDR3 protein is CASSRQGLPDTQYF. The CDR3 region has the DNA TGTGCCAGTAGTAGACAGGGGCTCCCAGATACGCAGTATTTT.

This clonotype was seen just once. The chain is built from TRBV30 and TRBJ1-2; no clear D. The CDR3 totals 11 residues. The germline V gene has CDR1 GTSNPN and CDR2 SVGIG (reference sequence). Trimming removed 3 bases at V and 7 bases at J, with 9 bases between. CDR3 in amino acids: CAWSHMSGYTF. The CDR3 region has the DNA TGTGCCTGGAGCCACATGAGTGGCTACACCTTC. Full variable domain (outside the CDR3, taken from reference TRBV30 and TRBJ1-2): SQTIHQWPATLVQPVGSPLSLECTVEGTSNPNLYWYRQAAGRGLQLLFYSVGIGQISSEVPQNLSASRPQDRQFILSSKKLLLSDSGFYLCAWSHMSGYTFGSGTRLTVV.

This clonotype has at least ten counts. V and J are TRBV18 and TRBJ1-3; D is possibly TRBD1 (5 bases). The CDR3 length is 15 residues. The germline V gene has CDR1 KGHSH and CDR2 LQKENI. Trimming removed 2 bases from V and 3 bases from J, with 11 bases in between. DNA for the CDR3: TGTGCCAGCTCACCAGGAGGGGCTAATGGAAACACCATATATTTT. Its translation is CASSPGGANGNTIYF.

The sample holds a few counts of this clonotype. The J gene is TRBJ2-1, the V gene TRBV11-2; no firm D call. Per the germline V gene, CDR1 is SGHAT and CDR2 is FQNNGV. Trimming took off 1 base at V and 1 base at J, with 8 bases between the two ends. CDR3 length: 15 amino acids. The CDR3 nucleotides are TGTGCCAGCAGCTTAGGGCCCCCGTCCTACAATGAGCAGTTCTTC. The encoded protein is CASSLGPPSYNEQFF.

V and J are TRBV11-2 and TRBJ2-1; 11 nucleotides match TRBD2. V shed 3 bases, J shed 12 bases, and the junction held 13 bases outside the gene matches. The CDR3 spans 16 residues. Germline assignment: CDR1 SGHAT and CDR2 FQNNGV. The CDR3 sequence is CASSFGLAGPPGGQFF. In DNA, the CDR3 is TGTGCCAGCAGCTTCGGACTAGCGGGTCCCCCGGGGGGGCAGTTCTTC.

The gene calls are TRBV11-2 and TRBJ2-1, with 8 bases lining up with TRBD1. The germline gives CDR1 SGHAT, CDR2 FQNNGV. V trimming: 5 bases; J trimming: 2 bases; junction bases outside the gene matches: 5. The CDR3 totals 15 residues. In DNA form, the CDR3 reads TGTGCCAGCAGCGCTGGGACAGGAGCCTACAATGAGCAGTTCTTC. Protein product: CASSAGTGAYNEQFF.

This clonotype was observed at least ten times. CDR3 nucleotides: TGTGCCAGCAGCTTAGAGGGGTACTCTGGAAACACCATATATTTT. Translating gives CASSLEGYSGNTIYF. The V and J genes are TRBV7-2 and TRBJ1-3; weak D call: TRBD1 (5 bases). The CDR3 contains 15 residues. Germline CDR1 and CDR2: SGHTA and FQGNSA. V lost 1 base to trimming and J lost 0 bases, with 7 bases between them.

This clonotype has more than one count but fewer than ten. This chain uses TRBV7-9 with TRBJ2-1; D might be TRBD2 (6 bases). Trimming stripped 5 bases from V and 5 bases from J, with 16 bases between. This CDR3 region has 15 residues. From germline, CDR1 is SEHNR and CDR2 FQNEAQ (reference sequence). The CDR3 DNA is TGTGCCAGCAGCCCGCCCCTGGCGGGAAACAATGAGCAGTTCTTC. Its protein product is CASSPPLAGNNEQFF.

This clonotype was detected many times. The chain uses TRBV30 and TRBJ1-2; no clear D. The CDR3 covers 12 residues. V was cut by 0 bases and J by 4 bases, with 6 bases left in between. CDR1 and CDR2 from the germline V gene are GTSNPN and SVGIG (reference sequence). The CDR3 here is CAWSVSSYGYTF. CDR3 DNA: TGTGCCTGGAGTGTATCATCCTATGGCTACACCTTC.

The CDR3 region is CASSENSGNTIYF. The CDR3, as DNA: TGTGCCAGCAGCGAGAACTCTGGAAACACCATATATTTT. The rearrangement joins TRBV9 to TRBJ1-3; D not certain. Germline CDR1 and CDR2: SGDLS and YYNGEE. Trimming shortened V by 3 bases and J by 0 bases, and 4 bases separated the two germline ends. The CDR3 consists of 13 residues.

This clonotype occurred many times. The CDR3 sequence is CASSRDSSLGGGYTF. The CDR3 DNA reads as TGTGCCAGCAGCCGGGACAGCTCCTTGGGTGGTGGCTACACCTTC. The rearrangement joins TRBV7-3 to TRBJ1-2; the match to TRBD1 covers 7 bases. The CDR3 extends over 15 amino acids. Germline CDR1 reads SGHTA; CDR2 reads FQGTGA. Trimming took 5 bases from V and 7 from J; bases not matched to a gene: 13.

This clonotype was recorded many times. The chain joins TRBV11-2 to TRBJ2-7; D is perhaps TRBD1 or TRBD2 (5 bases each). Germline V CDR1 and CDR2: SGHAT, FQNNGV. Trimming stripped 5 bases from V and 5 bases from J, with 22 bases between. This CDR3 is built from 16 residues. The CDR3 coding sequence is TGTGCCAGCAGCCGGACAACAGGTTTGAGGGGCCACGAGCAGTACTTC. Its protein product is CASSRTTGLRGHEQYF.

This clonotype appeared many times. J is TRBJ1-5 and V is TRBV7-9; D ambiguous. The CDR3 covers 17 residues. The germline V gene encodes CDR1 SEHNR and CDR2 FQNEAQ (reference sequence). V lost 0 bases, J lost 0 bases, and 12 bases lay in between. CDR3 in amino acids: CASSLARGDYSNQPQHF. CDR3 DNA: TGTGCCAGCAGCTTAGCGCGGGGAGACTATAGCAATCAGCCCCAGCATTTT.